These T cell receptor beta chains were read from a single sample in a study of blood T cell repertoires in COVID-19. Repertoires were generated with immunoSEQ multiplex PCR, while TCRdb's copy carries only in-frame clones and drops some. The sample yields fewer than 35,000 clones, around 82% seen once. The sample taken for sequencing was peripheral blood. The receptor source for this set is an elderly man with active or convalescent COVID-19. The CDR3 runs from the conserved cysteine through the conserved F or W.

cdr3_length j_call v_call cdr3_aa
15 TRBJ2-1 TRBV18 CASSPRDRGRSEQFF
14 TRBJ2-4 TRBV19 CASSIGTRASIQYF
14 TRBJ1-3 TRBV5-1 CASSLDSSGNTIYF
14 TRBJ2-3 TRBV19 CASSLAGVTDTQYF
14 TRBJ1-6 TRBV10-3 CAIKSGGYNSPLHF
14 TRBJ2-5 TRBV7-8 CASSYDEALETQYF
13 TRBJ1-5 TRBV12-3/TRBV12-4 CASRTGSNQPQHF
13 TRBJ1-5 TRBV6-5 CASSLTGNQPQHF
15 TRBJ2-5 TRBV28 CASRPGTSGRETQYF
13 TRBJ1-1 TRBV5-1 CASSFNRNTEAFF
16 TRBJ2-3 TRBV5-6 CASSSVRGGTTDTQYF
14 TRBJ1-6 TRBV6-5 CASRRGTYNSPLHF
15 TRBJ2-2 TRBV5-1 CASSFRQGATGELFF
17 TRBJ2-7 TRBV6-6 CASSLRGASRYPSEQYF
14 TRBJ2-3 TRBV9 CASSVGRSTDTQYF
15 TRBJ2-2 TRBV27 CASRPTSGSFGELFF
13 TRBJ1-5 TRBV7-8 CASSLGINQPQHF
15 TRBJ1-2 TRBV9 CASSVGALTLDGYTF
15 TRBJ2-7 TRBV10-3 CAISEGGTSGYEQYF
15 TRBJ2-7 TRBV11-2 CASSLGQGGIYEQYF
16 TRBJ1-3 TRBV3-1/TRBV3-2 CASSPTGANLAYTIYF
13 TRBJ2-5 TRBV27 CASSGQFQETQYF
15 TRBJ2-2 TRBV10-1 CASSRDSANTGELFF
17 TRBJ1-4 TRBV5-4 CASSLRPGRRANEKLFF
14 TRBJ1-1 TRBV5-5 CASSLVGRGTEAFF
16 TRBJ1-2 TRBV5-1 CASSLTGQGYNYGYTF
13 TRBJ2-5 TRBV19 CASSPGTTETQYF